The clone carrying this TCR beta chain was recorded at least ten times. TCRdb analysed the reads with MiXCR anew, one entry per CDR3 protein. The table shows roughly 250,000 distinct CDR3 sequences, with around 28% occurring only once. These data are taken from a study of kidney transplant recipient with SARS-CoV-2 infection. Germline values: CDR1 LGHNT, CDR2 FRNRAP. The CDR3 contains 17 residues. V was pared by 4 bases and J by 4 bases, with 22 bases between. The sequence was obtained from a male patient between 25 and 39 years old who had COVID-19 and was a kidney transplant recipient. Some T cells may possibly be graft donor cells. This sample comprised a blood sample, obtained at baseline and on day 111 from a kidney transplant recipient. The chain has TRBV12-5 and TRBJ1-2, with a possible D match to TRBD1 (5 bases). The CDR3 DNA follows: TGTGCTAGTGGTTATGGGCTTTTGCAGGGAAAGACCTATGGCTACACCTTC. Amino acids: CASGYGLLQGKTYGYTF.